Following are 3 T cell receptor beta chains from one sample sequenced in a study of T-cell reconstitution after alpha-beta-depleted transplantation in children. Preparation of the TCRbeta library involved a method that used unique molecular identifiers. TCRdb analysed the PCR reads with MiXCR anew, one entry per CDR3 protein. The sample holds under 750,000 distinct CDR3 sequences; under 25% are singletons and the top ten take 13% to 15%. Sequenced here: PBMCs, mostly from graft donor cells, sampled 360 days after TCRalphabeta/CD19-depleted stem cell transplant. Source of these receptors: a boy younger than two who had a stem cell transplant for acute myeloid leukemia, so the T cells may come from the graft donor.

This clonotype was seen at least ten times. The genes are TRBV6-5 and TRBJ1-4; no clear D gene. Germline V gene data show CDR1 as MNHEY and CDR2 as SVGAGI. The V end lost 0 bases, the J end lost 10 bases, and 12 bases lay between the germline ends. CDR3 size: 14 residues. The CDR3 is CASSYSSASSKLFF. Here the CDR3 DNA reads TGTGCCAGCAGTTACTCGAGCGCCAGTTCAAAACTGTTTTTT.

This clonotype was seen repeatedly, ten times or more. CDR3 coding DNA: TGTGCCACCAGCAGAGATCTGGATACGCAGTATTTT. Encoded protein: CATSRDLDTQYF. The chain is built from TRBV15 and TRBJ2-3; D is unclear. CDR1 is LNHNV and CDR2 is YYDKDF in the germline V gene (reference sequence). V was pared by 0 bases and J by 6 bases, with 4 bases between. The CDR3 runs to 12 residues.

The DNA of the CDR3 is TGTGCCAGCAGTTATTCAGGGCCGACGAACACTGAAGCTTTCTTT. It specifies CASSYSGPTNTEAFF. This chain uses TRBV6-5 with TRBJ1-1, with D perhaps TRBD1 (5 bases). The CDR3 runs to 15 residues. Looked up from germline, CDR1 is MNHEY and CDR2 is SVGAGI. The V and J ends lost 3 bases and 1 base respectively, with 12 bases between them.